The rows below give T cell receptor beta chains drawn from one sample of a study of T cell clonotyping in hematopoietic cell transplantation. Only in-frame clones appear in the TCRdb table, and some are missing; sequencing was by immunoSEQ multiplex PCR. Of approximately 11,000 clones in the sample, just over 45% were seen once. This specimen was PBMCs, taken 30 days after allogeneic stem cell transplant. The receptors were gathered from a male patient aged 50 to 59 who had an allogeneic stem cell transplant from an unrelated donor, so the T cells may come from the graft donor. Some clones in this sample may be carry-over from other donors' samples. Each CDR3 is given with its conserved first and last residue. Fields, in order: J gene, D gene, clone size, V gene, CDR3 DNA, CDR3 protein. D genes are given only for firm matches. Expanded clones are given a class, and other clones once, few, many or no size at all.

TRBJ2-7,NA,NA,TRBV28,TGTGCCAGCAGTGGTTTCTACGAGCAGTACTTC,CASSGFYEQYF
TRBJ1-6,NA,NA,TRBV30,TGTGCCGGCAATTCAGGGGCCATTCCAACCTCACCCCTCCACTTT,CAGNSGAIPTSPLHF
TRBJ2-1,NA,once,TRBV4-2,TGTGCCAGCAGCCAAGATCAGGGAGGCTACAATGAGCAGTTCTTC,CASSQDQGGYNEQFF
TRBJ2-1,NA,NA,TRBV6-5,TGTGCCAGCAGTCGTGTGGGGTACAATGAGCAGTTCTTC,CASSRVGYNEQFF
TRBJ2-7,NA,few,TRBV28,TGTGCCAGCAGTCCCTCCCCTCTGGCGGCGGTAACAGAGCAGTACTTC,CASSPSPLAAVTEQYF
TRBJ2-3,TRBD2,NA,TRBV2,TGTGCCAGCAGGCCCGGACTAGCGAGCACAGATACGCAGTATTTT,CASRPGLASTDTQYF
TRBJ1-1,NA,NA,TRBV30,TGTGCCTGGAGTGAAGGTTATAACACTGAAGCTTTCTTT,CAWSEGYNTEAFF
TRBJ2-3,NA,NA,TRBV6-6,TGTGCCAGCAGTTACCCTCGGGATTCAGATACGCAGTATTTT,CASSYPRDSDTQYF
TRBJ2-5,NA,few,TRBV30,TGTGCCTGGGAGGGCGGGGAGACCCAGTACTTC,CAWEGGETQYF
TRBJ1-5,NA,once,TRBV7-2,TGTGCCAGCAGCTTAGTGACTAATCAGCCCCAGCATTTT,CASSLVTNQPQHF
TRBJ1-6,NA,NA,TRBV9,TGTGCCAGCAGCGGCCTCGGGGCAGGCCTTAATTCACCCCTCCACTTT,CASSGLGAGLNSPLHF
TRBJ2-7,NA,NA,TRBV27,TGTGCCAGCAGTTCCCGGGAGCCCTACGAGCAGTACTTC,CASSSREPYEQYF
TRBJ2-3,NA,few,TRBV19,TGTGCCAGTAGTATAGCCGGCGGGATCTCAGATACGCAGTATTTT,CASSIAGGISDTQYF
TRBJ2-3,NA,NA,TRBV4-1,TGCGCCAGCAGCCACTCGCAGTTCTCTAGCACAGATACGCAGTATTTT,CASSHSQFSSTDTQYF
TRBJ1-5,NA,large,TRBV2,TGTGCCAGCAGTCCTCACCCTGGGGATAGCAATCAGCCCCAGCATTTT,CASSPHPGDSNQPQHF
TRBJ2-7,TRBD1,NA,TRBV5-1,TGCGCCAGCAGCTTCGACACAGGGGGAACTCTCTCCTACGAGCAGTACTTC,CASSFDTGGTLSYEQYF
TRBJ2-7,TRBD1,once,TRBV11-3,TGTGCCAGCAGCTTAGACCATCAGGGGGACGAGCAGTACTTC,CASSLDHQGDEQYF
TRBJ2-5,TRBD1,NA,TRBV30,TGTGCCGGGACAGGGAGGGGGTACCAAGAGACCCAGTACTTC,CAGTGRGYQETQYF
TRBJ1-2,NA,NA,TRBV19,TGTGCCAGTAGGACCCCGGAAACCCTATACTATGGCTACACCTTC,CASRTPETLYYGYTF
TRBJ2-5,TRBD1,few,TRBV7-2,TGTGCCAGCAGCTTAGGTGGGGACAGCATAGAGCAGTACTTC,CASSLGGDSIEQYF
TRBJ2-1,NA,few,TRBV11-2,TGTGCCAGCAGCTTAATGGGGCGAAGTGAGCAGTTCTTC,CASSLMGRSEQFF
TRBJ1-1,NA,NA,TRBV30,TGTGCCTGGAGTAGGGCAGTGGGCAACACTGAAGCTTTCTTT,CAWSRAVGNTEAFF
TRBJ2-7,TRBD1,few,TRBV6-5,TGTGCCAGCAGTTACTCGGGACAGATTTCCGAGCAGTACTTC,CASSYSGQISEQYF
TRBJ1-4,NA,NA,TRBV29-1,TGCAGCGTCCTCGAAAGGGGGGCGCGGGAAAAACTGTTTTTT,CSVLERGAREKLFF
TRBJ1-5,NA,NA,TRBV25-1,TGTGCCAGCAGTGATTGGACAACGTATCAGCCCCAGCATTTT,CASSDWTTYQPQHF
TRBJ2-3,TRBD2,NA,TRBV7-9,TGTGCCAGCAGCCCAGGACTAGCGGGGGCCCTCACAGATACGCAGTATTTT,CASSPGLAGALTDTQYF
TRBJ1-3,NA,few,TRBV7-3,TGTGCCAGCAGGGGGGCTGGAAACACCATATATTTT,CASRGAGNTIYF
TRBJ2-7,TRBD2,few,TRBV25-1,TGTGCCCCTACCTCGGGACTAGCGGGATACAGCGCCTACGAGCAGTACTTC,CAPTSGLAGYSAYEQYF
TRBJ1-3,TRBD1,NA,TRBV30,TGTGCCTGGAGTTCCGAACCGGGACAGAAGAGGAACACCATATATTTT,CAWSSEPGQKRNTIYF
TRBJ1-1,NA,few,TRBV30,TGTGCCTGGAGTGTACAGCTTGCCACTGAAGCTTTCTTT,CAWSVQLATEAFF
TRBJ2-7,NA,NA,TRBV7-2,TGTGCCAGCAGCTTACCGGGCTCCGGTGGGTGGGAGCAGTACTTC,CASSLPGSGGWEQYF
TRBJ2-1,NA,NA,TRBV29-1,TGCAGCGCCGGGGACACGGCTTGGCATGAGCAGTTCTTC,CSAGDTAWHEQFF
TRBJ1-2,TRBD1,NA,TRBV5-4,TGTGCCAGCAGCCCGGGGACAGCTTTTTATGGCTACACCTTC,CASSPGTAFYGYTF
TRBJ1-2,NA,NA,TRBV28,TGTGCCAGCAGTCCAGGGAGATGGGGCTATGGCTACACCTTC,CASSPGRWGYGYTF
TRBJ2-6,NA,NA,TRBV19,TGTGCCAGTAGTGGTAATGGGAAATCACAAAGTCGGGCCAACGTCCTGACTTTC,CASSGNGKSQSRANVLTF
TRBJ2-1,NA,few,TRBV4-1,TGCGCCAGCAGCCCGCCAGGGACCCCCTACAATGAGCAGTTCTTC,CASSPPGTPYNEQFF
TRBJ2-7,NA,NA,TRBV20-1,TGCAGTGCCCTTAGTAAGGACGAGCAGTACTTC,CSALSKDEQYF
TRBJ2-5,TRBD1,NA,TRBV10-3,TGTGCCATTCAGCCGGGACAGGGGGAGACCCAGTACTTC,CAIQPGQGETQYF
TRBJ2-7,NA,NA,TRBV6-5,TGTGCCAGCAGTTACTCGGGCAGGGACTACGAGCAGTACTTC,CASSYSGRDYEQYF
TRBJ2-1,NA,NA,TRBV4-3,TGCGCCAGCAGCCATCTCGGAGGCAATGAGCAGTTCTTC,CASSHLGGNEQFF
TRBJ2-3,TRBD1,few,TRBV29-1,TGCAGCGTTGGAAGGACAGGGGCATTCGATACGCAGTATTTT,CSVGRTGAFDTQYF
TRBJ2-7,NA,NA,TRBV30,TGTGCCTGGAGTGACAGTTTCTCCTACGAGCAGTACTTC,CAWSDSFSYEQYF
TRBJ1-5,NA,NA,TRBV29-1,TGCAGCGCTGACGAGGCAGGGAGCAATCAGCCCCAGCATTTT,CSADEAGSNQPQHF
TRBJ2-7,NA,few,TRBV11-3,TGTGCCAGCAGCCCCGACAACTACGAGCAGTACTTC,CASSPDNYEQYF
TRBJ1-1,NA,NA,TRBV6-6,TGTGCCAGCAGTTGGCAGGTGGGCACTGAAGCTTTCTTT,CASSWQVGTEAFF
TRBJ2-7,TRBD2,few,TRBV6-1,TGTGCCAGCAGTGCGCTACTAGCGGGAGCACACTACGAGCAGTACTTC,CASSALLAGAHYEQYF
TRBJ1-1,NA,once,TRBV9,TGTGCCAGCAGCGCCCAAGGGGAGGGTTCGCCTTTCTTT,CASSAQGEGSPFF
TRBJ2-5,NA,NA,TRBV6-5,TGTGCCAGCAGTACAGGACTAGGGGGGAAGACCCAGTACTTC,CASSTGLGGKTQYF
TRBJ2-3,NA,NA,TRBV7-2,TGTGCCAGCTCCCCTCAGGGGGGAGGGGGGGCAGATACGCAGTATTTT,CASSPQGGGGADTQYF
TRBJ2-7,NA,few,TRBV4-1,TGCGCCAGCAGCCTAGCGTTAACGGGCTACGAGCAGTACTTC,CASSLALTGYEQYF
TRBJ1-2,NA,NA,TRBV27,TGTGCCAGCAGTTCGGAAATCGATGACTTCTACACCTTC,CASSSEIDDFYTF
TRBJ1-1,NA,few,TRBV5-6,TGTGCCAGCAGCTTGTTCGGCTTGGGGATTCCTGAAGCTTTCTTT,CASSLFGLGIPEAFF
TRBJ2-7,NA,NA,TRBV29-1,TGCAGCGTTCAATTTGGTCTCTCCTACGAGCAGTACTTC,CSVQFGLSYEQYF